This TCR beta chain was found in a study of blood T cell repertoires in COVID-19. Overall study context: PBMCs, B-cell-depleted T cells, or T cells were the source of the cDNA or gDNA that made up the material.

Per the authors' pipeline: Amplification of reference gene primers provided the estimated nucleated cell counts. TCRdb's table, derived via immunoSEQ multiplex PCR, lists solely in-frame clones and lacks some. V and J calls and clone size are given by that table; D and trimming were obtained from the DNA. The profile shows over 150,000 clones, roughly 87% of them singletons. The ends were cut back, 2 bases at V and 3 bases at J, with 16 bases in the middle. Germline V gene sequence: CDR1 LGHNA, CDR2 YNFKEQ. The CDR3 totals 16 residues. Study members were between about 18 and 100 years old and lived in some 22 US regions.

The receptor's source is a woman aged 25 to 39 who had recovered from COVID-19. This sequence joins TRBV4-2 and TRBJ1-1, with a possible D match to TRBD1 (6 bases). Specimen: PBMCs or T cells enriched from blood (not recorded which). The CDR3 DNA follows: TGTGCCAGCAGCCAATGGAGATCAGGGGCGGACACTGAAGCTTTCTTT. It specifies CASSQWRSGADTEAFF.